These 4 T cell receptor beta chains share one sample of origin, sequenced in a study of beta chain features in type 1 diabetes (dated by TCRdb to 2016 to 2019). The study at large found these results: Type 1 diabetes patients showed a moderate but significant shortening of TCRB CDR3 length in all four CD4+ subsets.

Library prep was done by the immunoSEQ multiplex PCR assay. The High Capacity cDNA Reverse Transcription Kit was used to reverse transcribe all of the isolated RNA, meaning that expressed TCRB transcripts were what got sequenced. TCRdb re-hosts the immuneACCESS table, in-frame sequences only. Its copies lack some clones; in the studies checked, an unresolved V gene accounts for under half of them, and the cause for the rest is not known. In this sample the table shows 680,000 or so clones, 10% to 15% of which occur a single time. Approximately 0.022% of the sample goes to the ten largest clones. These receptors' targets are unknown. Specimen: naive CD4+ T cells from blood. In the paper's terms, the cell subset or site label means: true naive CD4+ T cells. All receptors come from a man between 18 and 29 years old with type 1 diabetes.

This clone was seen a few times. The J gene is TRBJ2-2, the V gene TRBV7-2; the D is unclear. The CDR3 is 16 amino acids. V was pared by 5 bases and J by 1 base, with 14 bases between. Germline V CDR1 and CDR2: SGHTA, FQGNSA. CDR3 sequence reads: CASSPAGRRNTGELFF. CDR3 DNA sequence: TGTGCCAGCAGCCCGGCCGGCAGGAGGAACACCGGGGAGCTGTTTTTT.

This clone was seen a few times. V is TRBV7-3 and J is TRBJ1-5, with TRBD1 as a possible D gene (6 bases). The V gene lost 5 bases and the J gene lost 5 bases, with 13 bases spanning the gap. The CDR3 covers 14 residues. From germline, CDR1 is SGHTA and CDR2 FQGTGA. The CDR3 here is CASSPGNRDQPQHF. The CDR3 DNA reads as TGTGCCAGCAGCCCCGGGAACAGGGATCAGCCCCAGCATTTT.

This clone has more than one count but fewer than ten. The chain combines TRBV14 with TRBJ2-5; D possibly corresponds to TRBD1 (5 bases). Trimming left V 4 bases short and J 1 base short, with 13 bases between. CDR3 length equals 15 residues. Germline values: CDR1 SGHDN, CDR2 FVKESK. The CDR3 nucleotides are TGTGCCAGCAGCCGAACGACAGTATTCCAAGAGACCCAGTACTTC. Its translation: CASSRTTVFQETQYF. Full variable domain (rest looked up from reference TRBV14 and TRBJ2-5): EAGVTQFPSHSVIEKGQTVTLRCDPISGHDNLYWYRRVMGKEIKFLLHFVKESKQDESGMPNNRFLAERTGGTYSTLKVQPAELEDSGVYFCASSRTTVFQETQYFGPGTRLLVL.

This clone was observed a few times. The rearrangement uses TRBV27 and TRBJ1-6; D remains ambiguous. The germline CDR1 and CDR2 sequences are MNHEY and SMNVEV (reference sequence). V was cut by 4 bases and J by 15 bases, with 7 bases left in between. CDR3 length: 10 amino acids. In nucleotides, the CDR3 is TGTGCCAGCAGTTGCTTTCACCTCCACTTT. Protein sequence: CASSCFHLHF.